These 12 T cell receptor beta chains originate from one sample sequenced in a study of Graves' ophthalmopathy and Graves' hyperthyroidism. Investigators amplified TCR beta CDR3 regions from RNA transcripts. In the first round, RT-PCR was carried out with HTBI primers, and a multiplex PCR formed the second round. Each CDR3 protein gets one entry after TCRdb re-called the multiplex PCR reads with MiXCR. The table lists tens of thousands of distinct CDR3 sequences, 45% to 55% of them singletons. The sample was peripheral blood. All receptors come from an adult woman with Graves' ophthalmopathy.

As to this clonotype: Its ends do not fully match the called genes, so a read error is possible. This CDR3 reads CASSSEGSCNSPLHF. CDR3 nucleotides: TGCGCCAGCAGCTCAGAGGGCTCCTGTAATTCACCCCTCCACTTT. This chain links TRBV5-1 with TRBJ1-6; D uncertain. Germline CDR1 is SGHRS and CDR2 is YFSETQ. CDR3 length: 15 amino acids. Full variable domain (missing parts from reference TRBV5-1 and TRBJ1-6): KAGVTQTPRYLIKTRGQQVTLSCSPISGHRSVSWYQQTPGQGLQFLFEYFSETQRNKGNFPGRFSGRQFSNSRSEMNVSTLELGDSALYLCASSSEGSCNSPLHFGNGTRLTVT.

This sequence joins TRBV2 and TRBJ1-5; D unclear. This CDR3 region has 15 residues. Looked up from germline, CDR1 is SNHLY and CDR2 is FYNNEI. The germline V and J ends were trimmed by 2 bases and 4 bases, with 12 bases remaining between them. CDR3 sequence reads: CASSEKEGRNQPQHF. As DNA, the CDR3 is TGTGCCAGCAGTGAAAAGGAAGGCAGAAATCAGCCCCAGCATTTT.

The sample holds a few counts of this clonotype. The V and J genes are TRBV3-1 and TRBJ2-2; 7 bases line up with TRBD1. The junction had 3 bases not matched to a gene; V was cut back by 2 bases and J by 6 bases. This CDR3 is 14 amino acids long. Looked up from germline, CDR1 is LGHDT and CDR2 is YNNKEL (reference sequence). The CDR3: CASSQQGESGELFF. For the CDR3, the DNA is TGTGCCAGCAGCCAACAGGGGGAGTCCGGGGAGCTGTTTTTT.

This clonotype appeared many times. The genes are TRBV30 and TRBJ2-7; tentative D call: TRBD1 (7 bases). From germline, CDR1 is GTSNPN and CDR2 SVGIG (reference sequence). Between the trimmed V and J ends, which lost 3 bases and 9 bases, there was a span of 12 bases. The CDR3 totals 11 residues. CDR3 loop: CAWRQGGGQYF. The CDR3 coding sequence is TGTGCCTGGAGGCAGGGGGGCGGGCAGTACTTC.

In this sample, this clonotype turned up many times. This rearrangement joins TRBV5-1 to TRBJ2-2; TRBD2 agrees at 12 bases. Germline lookup yields CDR1 SGHRS and CDR2 YFSETQ. V gave up 4 bases and J gave up 5 bases; unmatched junction bases: 3. CDR3 length: 15 amino acids. CDR3 region: CASSRGLAGTGELFF. The CDR3 nucleotides are TGCGCCAGCAGCCGTGGACTAGCGGGAACCGGGGAGCTGTTTTTT.

This clonotype has a count of ten or more. This chain links TRBV20-1 with TRBJ2-7; 7 nucleotides agree with TRBD2. From germline, CDR1 is DFQATT and CDR2 SNEGSKA (reference sequence). The CDR3 sequence is 15 residues long. V gave up 0 bases and J gave up 0 bases; unmatched junction bases: 5. CDR3 sequence: CSAREERDLSYEQYF. CDR3 in DNA: TGCAGTGCTAGAGAGGAGCGGGACCTCTCCTACGAGCAGTACTTC.

The V and J genes are TRBV29-1 and TRBJ2-7; 12 positions agree with TRBD1. V lost 6 bases to trimming and J lost 5 bases; unmatched junction nucleotides: 5. Germline V gene lookup returns CDR1 SQVTM and CDR2 ANQGSEA. The CDR3 has 13 residues. Written as DNA, the CDR3 is TGCAGCGTGTGGGGACAGGGGGCAAACGAGCAGTACTTC. This encodes CSVWGQGANEQYF.

This clonotype has at least ten counts. J is TRBJ2-3 and V is TRBV19; 10 bases align to TRBD2. This CDR3 has 14 amino acids. Germline V lookup: CDR1 LNHDA, CDR2 SQIVND (reference sequence). The J segment lost 5 bases and the V segment lost 4 bases, leaving 3 bases of the junction unmatched. CDR3 DNA sequence: TGTGCCAGTAGTAGGACTAGCGGAATAGATACGCAGTATTTT. Translating gives CASSRTSGIDTQYF.

This rearrangement joins TRBV7-3 to TRBJ1-2, with TRBD1 identical over 7 bases. Germline V lookup: CDR1 SGHTA, CDR2 FQGTGA. This CDR3 is built from 17 residues. V gave up 5 bases and J gave up 1 base; unmatched junction bases: 13. The CDR3 loop is CASSPSLGGGGNYGYTF. CDR3 bases: TGTGCCAGCAGCCCCAGCCTAGGGGGCGGTGGTAACTATGGCTACACCTTC.

This clonotype is medium-sized by share. The gene calls are TRBV20-1 and TRBJ1-2, with TRBD1 identical over 8 bases. CDR1 DFQATT and CDR2 SNEGSKA come from the germline V gene (reference sequence). Germline trimming cut 2 bases from V and 7 bases from J; bases unmatched to any gene: 3. The CDR3 length is 12 residues. The CDR3 sequence: CSARQGARGYTF. As DNA, the CDR3 is TGCAGTGCTAGACAGGGGGCGCGTGGCTACACCTTC.

This clonotype is classed as medium-sized. The chain combines TRBV10-3 with TRBJ1-3; D is unclear. Germline CDR1 reads ENHRY; CDR2 reads SYGVKD. The CDR3 runs to 13 residues. V was shortened by 2 bases and J by 2 bases, with 4 bases between the two germline ends. CDR3 region: CAISEAAGNTIYF. The DNA of the CDR3 is TGTGCCATCAGTGAGGCAGCTGGAAACACCATATATTTT.

This clonotype came up many times. This chain uses TRBV28 with TRBJ1-5; the match to TRBD1 covers 7 bases. This CDR3 is 13 amino acids long. J lost 7 bases, V lost 6 bases, and 6 bases had no gene match. Germline CDR1 MDHEN, CDR2 SYDVKM. The CDR3 sequence: CASRQGMEQPQHF. CDR3 coding DNA: TGTGCCAGCAGACAGGGGATGGAGCAGCCCCAGCATTTT.